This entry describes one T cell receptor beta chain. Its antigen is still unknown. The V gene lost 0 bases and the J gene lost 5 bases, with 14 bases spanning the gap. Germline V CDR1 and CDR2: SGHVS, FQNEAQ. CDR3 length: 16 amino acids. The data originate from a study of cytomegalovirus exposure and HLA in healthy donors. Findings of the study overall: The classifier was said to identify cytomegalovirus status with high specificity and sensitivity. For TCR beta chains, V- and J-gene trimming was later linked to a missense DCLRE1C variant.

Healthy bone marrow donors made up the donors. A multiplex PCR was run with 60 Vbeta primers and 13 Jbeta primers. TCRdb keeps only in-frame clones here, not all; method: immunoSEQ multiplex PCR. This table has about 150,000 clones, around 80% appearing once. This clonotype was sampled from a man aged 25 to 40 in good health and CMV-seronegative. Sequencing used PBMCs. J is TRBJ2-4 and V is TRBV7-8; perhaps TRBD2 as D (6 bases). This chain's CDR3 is CASSLALFAGQNIQYF. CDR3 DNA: TGTGCCAGCAGCTTAGCCCTCTTTGCGGGGCAAAACATTCAGTACTTC.